These 17 T cell receptor beta chains originate from one sample sequenced in a study of cytomegalovirus exposure and HLA in healthy donors. Primers: 60 Vbeta forward and 13 Jbeta reverse. Sequencing used immunoSEQ multiplex PCR; TCRdb keeps in-frame clones, though not all of them. The data contain about 120,000 clones, over 65% of them singletons. Material for sequencing was PBMCs. These receptor sequences come from a woman in her twenties or thirties in good health and CMV-seropositive.

This clone was recorded only once. V and J are TRBV5-6 and TRBJ2-7, with D uncertain. CDR1 is SGHDT and CDR2 is YYEEEE in the germline V gene. CDR3 size: 13 residues. V lost 0 bases, J lost 6 bases, and 10 bases lay in between. The CDR3 loop is CASSLVVPREQYF. The CDR3 DNA reads TGTGCCAGCAGCTTGGTCGTACCGCGCGAGCAGTACTTC.

The chain is built from TRBV27 and TRBJ1-4; D gene uncertain. CDR3 length: 18 amino acids. The V gene's germline CDR1 is MNHEY and CDR2 SMNVEV (reference sequence). V was cut by 1 base and J by 0 bases, with 15 bases left in between. The CDR3 here is CASSLWRGVGATNEKLFF. DNA for the CDR3: TGTGCCAGCAGTTTATGGCGCGGGGTCGGCGCAACTAATGAAAAACTGTTTTTT.

The CDR3 nucleotides are TGTGCCAGCAGCACGGGGAGCGGGGGGGCAGAGACCCAGTACTTC. Protein sequence: CASSTGSGGAETQYF. The chain employs TRBV9 and TRBJ2-5, with 10 bases matching TRBD2. From germline, CDR1 is SGDLS and CDR2 YYNGEE. This CDR3 spans 15 amino acids. Trimming cost V 4 bases and J 4 bases; bases outside gene matches: 7. Full variable domain (outside the CDR3, taken from reference TRBV9 and TRBJ2-5): DSGVTQTPKHLITATGQRVTLRCSPRSGDLSVYWYQQSLDQGLQFLIQYYNGEERAKGNILERFSAQQFPDLHSELNLSSLELGDSALYFCASSTGSGGAETQYFGPGTRLLVL.

The genes are TRBV9 and TRBJ2-3, with D possibly being TRBD2 (5 bases). The CDR3 has 15 amino acids. V was shortened by 6 bases and J by 1 base, with 15 bases between the two germline ends. Germline lookup yields CDR1 SGDLS and CDR2 YYNGEE. Written as DNA, the CDR3 is TGTGCCAGCACCGAGAGGGCCTTCCGCACAGATACGCAGTATTTT. Encoded protein: CASTERAFRTDTQYF.

This clone occurred once. The rearrangement links TRBV30 to TRBJ1-1; TRBD1 aligns across 8 bases. Germline V lookup: CDR1 GTSNPN, CDR2 SVGIG (reference sequence). CDR3 size: 14 residues. V lost 3 bases, J lost 7 bases, and 10 bases stayed unmatched. The CDR3 sequence: CAWRPGQVYHEAFF. The CDR3 DNA is TGTGCCTGGAGGCCGGGACAGGTTTACCATGAAGCTTTCTTT.

This clone was seen a single time. The chain employs TRBV7-9 and TRBJ2-2, with TRBD1 identical over 7 bases. This CDR3 contains 15 residues. Trimming took 4 bases from V and 3 from J; bases not matched to a gene: 5. Germline CDR1 and CDR2: SEHNR and FQNEAQ (reference sequence). The CDR3 spells CASSSLTGYTGELFF. The CDR3 DNA reads TGTGCCAGCAGCTCGTTGACAGGGTACACCGGGGAGCTGTTTTTT. The full variable domain, rest sourced from reference TRBV7-9 and TRBJ2-2, is DTGVSQNPRHKITKRGQNVTFRCDPISEHNRLYWYRQTLGQGPEFLTYFQNEAQLEKSRLLSDRFSAERPKGSFSTLEIQRTEQGDSAMYLCASSSLTGYTGELFFGEGSRLTVL.

The chain carries TRBV7-3 and TRBJ2-3, with 8 bases that match TRBD1. The CDR3 is 14 residues long. Germline V gives CDR1 SGHTA, CDR2 FQGTGA. The V and J ends lost 5 bases and 4 bases, in that order; junction bases with no gene match: 5. CDR3 sequence: CASSTTGAADTQYF. CDR3 nucleotide sequence: TGTGCCAGCAGCACGACAGGGGCAGCAGATACGCAGTATTTT.

The rearrangement uses TRBV28 and TRBJ1-6; TRBD1 is a possible D gene (6 bases). Trimming cost V 8 bases and J 7 bases, with 12 bases left between them. The CDR3 contains 13 residues. In germline, CDR1 is MDHEN, CDR2 SYDVKM. The CDR3 DNA is TGTGCCAGCCTGGACAGCTACAATTCACCCCTCCACTTT. Its translation is CASLDSYNSPLHF. The full variable domain, rest sourced from reference TRBV28 and TRBJ1-6, is DVKVTQSSRYLVKRTGEKVFLECVQDMDHENMFWYRQDPGLGLRLIYFSYDVKMKEKGDIPEGYSVSREKKERFSLILESASTNQTSMYLCASLDSYNSPLHFGNGTRLTVT.

The chain combines TRBV7-2 with TRBJ2-2; no firm D call. V lost 7 bases, J lost 1 base, and 7 bases lay in between. CDR1 and CDR2 from the germline V gene are SGHTA and FQGNSA. The CDR3 is made up of 13 amino acids. CDR3 nucleotide sequence: TGTGCCAGCACCCGTTGGAACACCGGGGAGCTGTTTTTT. This codes for CASTRWNTGELFF. The full variable domain, in which reference TRBV7-2 and TRBJ2-2 provide the parts outside the CDR3, is GAGVSQSPSNKVTEKGKDVELRCDPISGHTALYWYRQSLGQGLEFLIYFQGNSAPDKSGLPSDRFSAERTGGSVSTLTIQRTQQEDSAVYLCASTRWNTGELFFGEGSRLTVL.

The rearrangement links TRBV21-1 to TRBJ1-1; the D call of TRBD1 is as the table states it, not checked on the DNA. TRBV21-1 is termed a pseudogene. The CDR3 spans 14 residues. Here the CDR3 reads CASSRDRGGTEAFF. CDR3 DNA sequence: TGTGCCAGCAGCCGCGACAGGGGGGGCACTGAAGCTTTCTTT.

This clone was picked up one time. The chain combines TRBV5-1 with TRBJ1-2, with 8 bases fitting TRBD1. Germline trimming cut 4 bases from V and 4 bases from J; bases unmatched to any gene: 6. The CDR3 length is 14 residues. The germline CDR1 and CDR2 sequences are SGHRS and YFSETQ. The CDR3 reads CASSADRVAYGYTF. The CDR3 DNA follows: TGCGCCAGCAGCGCGGACAGGGTTGCCTATGGCTACACCTTC.

This chain joins TRBV28 and TRBJ1-1; a weak D match, TRBD1 (6 bases). CDR3 size: 16 residues. Per the germline V gene, CDR1 is MDHEN and CDR2 is SYDVKM. V lost 1 base and J 7 bases, leaving 19 bases between the germline ends. CDR3 nucleotide sequence: TGTGCCAGCAGTTTATATGGCACGACAGGTCGGGGTGAAGCTTTCTTT. This codes for CASSLYGTTGRGEAFF.

J is TRBJ2-2 and V is TRBV28; D call uncertain. Looked up from germline, CDR1 is MDHEN and CDR2 is SYDVKM. CDR3 length: 13 amino acids. Trimming shortened V by 6 bases and J by 6 bases, and 11 bases separated the two germline ends. The CDR3 nucleotides are TGTGCCAGCAGGGGTTTCGGGTCCGGGGAGCTGTTTTTT. This sequence encodes CASRGFGSGELFF.

The rearrangement links TRBV6-6 to TRBJ2-7; maybe TRBD2 (5 bases). CDR1 and CDR2 (germline): MNHNY, SVGAGI (reference sequence). The CDR3 consists of 15 residues. Trimming cost V 2 bases and J 0 bases, with 11 bases left between them. This CDR3 reads CASSYVSGSSYEQYF. CDR3 nucleotide sequence: TGTGCCAGCAGTTACGTGTCGGGAAGCTCCTACGAGCAGTACTTC.

J is TRBJ1-2 and V is TRBV27; 7 bases align to TRBD1. CDR3 length equals 14 residues. With V trimmed by 6 bases and J by 4 bases, 8 bases remained unmatched. CDR1 is MNHEY and CDR2 is SMNVEV in the germline V gene (reference sequence). The DNA for the CDR3 is TGTGCCAGCAGCCCAGGGACAGTAGGCTATGGCTACACCTTC. It translates to CASSPGTVGYGYTF.

The chain has TRBV5-1 and TRBJ2-1, with 12 bases fitting TRBD2. From germline, CDR1 is SGHRS and CDR2 YFSETQ. The CDR3 spans 16 residues. The ends lost 0 bases at V and 7 bases at J; junction bases unmatched: 5. CDR3 nucleotide sequence: TGCGCCAGCAGCTTGGGGCTAGCGGGGGGGCAAAATGAGCAGTTCTTC. Its translation is CASSLGLAGGQNEQFF.

The table lists this clone with a few counts. The chain is built from TRBV19 and TRBJ1-2; no definite D call. V lost 1 base and J lost 0, with 6 bases in between. The germline gives CDR1 LNHDA, CDR2 SQIVND (reference sequence). The CDR3 totals 14 residues. CDR3 protein: CASSIAVANYGYTF. Here the CDR3 DNA reads TGTGCCAGTAGTATAGCGGTAGCTAACTATGGCTACACCTTC.